Listed below are T cell receptor beta chains from one sample, sequenced in a study of CD8+CD57+ T cells in acquired aplastic anemia. TCRdb processed the reads anew with MiXCR; each CDR3 protein has one entry. In the table there are approximately 170,000 distinct CDR3 sequences, 60% to 70% of which are singletons. Sequenced sample: sorted CD4+, CD8+, or CD8+CD57+ T cells (not recorded which) from PBMCs. The receptors stem from a human donor in good health. CDR3s include the opening cysteine and the closing phenylalanine or tryptophan. D genes are given only for firm matches. Rows give clone size only sometimes, using once, few, many, or a class for an expanded clone.

D: -; J: TRBJ2-2; V: TRBV3-1; size: -; CDR3: CASRWRMGGDLFF; DNA: TGTGCCAGCAGGTGGAGGATGGGCGGGGACCTGTTTTTT
D: TRBD1; J: TRBJ1-6; V: TRBV10-3; size: -; CDR3: CATSDRENNSPLHF; DNA: TGTGCCACCTCAGACAGGGAGAATAATTCACCCCTCCACTTT
D: -; J: TRBJ1-1; V: TRBV6-1; size: once; CDR3: CASSEGTENTEAFF; DNA: TGTGCCAGCAGTGAAGGTACGGAGAACACTGAAGCTTTCTTT
D: TRBD1; J: TRBJ1-2; V: TRBV12-5; size: many; CDR3: CALYMPQGREDGQGLRGYTF; DNA: TGTGCTCTATACATGCCTCAGGGACGGGAAGACGGACAGGGCTTGCGTGGCTACACCTTC
D: -; J: TRBJ2-7; V: TRBV7-6; size: -; CDR3: CATGTAAGYEQYF; DNA: TGTGCGACCGGGACGGCGGCGGGCTACGAGCAGTACTTC
D: -; J: TRBJ1-1; V: TRBV4-2; size: -; CDR3: CASSQEPNTEAFF; DNA: TGTGCCAGCAGCCAAGAGCCAAACACTGAAGCTTTCTTT
D: -; J: TRBJ1-1; V: TRBV5-5; size: -; CDR3: CASSLSRGMTEAFF; DNA: TGTGCCAGCAGCTTGTCGCGGGGCATGACTGAAGCTTTCTTT
D: TRBD2; J: TRBJ2-3; V: TRBV27; size: -; CDR3: CASSFFASGTHTDTQYF; DNA: TGTGCCAGCAGTTTTTTCGCTAGCGGGACCCACACAGATACGCAGTATTTT
D: -; J: TRBJ2-5; V: TRBV11-2; size: many; CDR3: CASSLAVGPLQETQYF; DNA: TGTGCCAGCAGCTTAGCGGTAGGGCCCCTACAAGAGACCCAGTACTTC
D: TRBD1; J: TRBJ1-4; V: TRBV7-9; size: -; CDR3: CASSSTGGGEKLFF; DNA: TGTGCCAGCAGCTCCACAGGGGGAGGGGAAAAACTGTTTTTT
D: TRBD1; J: TRBJ2-7; V: TRBV9; size: many; CDR3: CASSIHGQANEQYF; DNA: TGTGCCAGCAGCATTCATGGACAGGCTAACGAGCAGTACTTC
D: -; J: TRBJ1-2; V: TRBV7-8; size: -; CDR3: CASSVAGPNYGYTF; DNA: TGTGCCAGCAGCGTCGCCGGACCGAATTATGGCTACACCTTC
D: -; J: TRBJ2-1; V: TRBV20-1; size: -; CDR3: CSARGPHVRDINEQFF; DNA: TGCAGTGCTAGAGGGCCCCATGTAAGGGATATCAATGAGCAGTTCTTC
D: TRBD1; J: TRBJ2-7; V: TRBV6-5; size: -; CDR3: CASSSAGTGGEQYF; DNA: TGTGCCAGCAGTTCCGCCGGGACAGGGGGCGAACAGTACTTC
D: -; J: TRBJ2-5; V: TRBV2; size: -; CDR3: CASSAPLTGRETQYF; DNA: TGTGCCAGCAGTGCCCCCCTGACTGGGCGAGAGACCCAGTACTTC
D: -; J: TRBJ2-7; V: TRBV9; size: -; CDR3: CASSLPKGEQYF; DNA: TGTGCCAGCAGCTTACCCAAGGGCGAGCAGTACTTC
D: TRBD1; J: TRBJ2-3; V: TRBV5-1; size: many; CDR3: CASSPRDSRDTQYF; DNA: TGCGCCAGCAGCCCCAGGGACAGTCGAGATACGCAGTATTTT
D: TRBD2; J: TRBJ2-7; V: TRBV11-2; size: few; CDR3: CASSLPEGLAPYEQYF; DNA: TGTGCCAGCAGCTTACCCGAGGGACTAGCGCCTTACGAGCAGTACTTC
D: TRBD1; J: TRBJ1-5; V: TRBV9; size: -; CDR3: CASSVAQGQPQHF; DNA: TGTGCCAGCAGCGTAGCACAGGGGCAGCCCCAGCATTTT
D: TRBD1; J: TRBJ1-1; V: TRBV19; size: -; CDR3: CASRRDSLNTEAFF; DNA: TGTGCCAGTAGGAGGGACAGTTTGAACACTGAAGCTTTCTTT
D: -; J: TRBJ2-1; V: TRBV14; size: -; CDR3: CATSDELYNEQFF; DNA: TGTGCCACCTCAGACGAGCTGTACAATGAGCAGTTCTTC
D: -; J: TRBJ1-5; V: TRBV15; size: few; CDR3: CATSRDRNQPQHF; DNA: TGTGCCACCAGCAGAGATCGGAATCAGCCCCAGCATTTT
D: -; J: TRBJ2-3; V: TRBV10-3; size: -; CDR3: CAIRKESGTDTQYF; DNA: TGTGCCATCAGAAAAGAATCAGGGACAGATACGCAGTATTTT
D: -; J: TRBJ2-7; V: TRBV2; size: many; CDR3: CASSDYGSYEQYF; DNA: TGTGCCAGCAGTGATTACGGGTCCTACGAGCAGTACTTC
D: -; J: TRBJ1-6; V: TRBV7-4; size: few; CDR3: CASSVVYNSPLHF; DNA: TGTGCCAGCAGCGTAGTGTATAATTCACCCCTCCACTTT
D: -; J: TRBJ1-1; V: TRBV19; size: -; CDR3: CASSGRDNTEAFF; DNA: TGTGCCAGTAGTGGGAGGGACAACACTGAAGCTTTCTTT
D: TRBD2; J: TRBJ2-3; V: TRBV19; size: many; CDR3: CASRGTSAYTDTQYF; DNA: TGTGCCAGTAGGGGGACTAGCGCCTACACAGATACGCAGTATTTT
D: -; J: TRBJ2-5; V: TRBV7-3; size: -; CDR3: CASSLDGQETQYF; DNA: TGTGCCAGCAGCTTAGATGGCCAAGAGACCCAGTACTTC
D: TRBD2; J: TRBJ2-1; V: TRBV7-3; size: many; CDR3: CASSLGLAADNEQFF; DNA: TGTGCCAGCAGCTTAGGGCTAGCGGCCGACAATGAGCAGTTCTTC
D: TRBD1; J: TRBJ2-1; V: TRBV24-1; size: few; CDR3: CATSDSQGLAEQFF; DNA: TGTGCCACCAGTGATTCACAGGGGTTGGCTGAGCAGTTCTTC
D: -; J: TRBJ1-2; V: TRBV7-8; size: once; CDR3: CASSLGSDSYGYTF; DNA: TGTGCCAGCAGCTTAGGGTCGGATAGCTATGGCTACACCTTC
D: TRBD1; J: TRBJ2-1; V: TRBV24-1; size: -; CDR3: CATSGVPGQGPNEQLF; DNA: TGTGCCACCAGTGGGGTACCGGGACAGGGGCCCAATGAGCAGCTCTTC
D: -; J: TRBJ2-1; V: TRBV9; size: few; CDR3: CASSPGGKSYNEQFF; DNA: TGTGCCAGCAGCCCCGGAGGGAAATCCTACAATGAGCAGTTCTTC
D: -; J: TRBJ1-2; V: TRBV5-1; size: -; CDR3: CASGETVTNYGYTF; DNA: TGCGCCAGCGGGGAGACAGTAACTAACTATGGCTACACCTTC
D: -; J: TRBJ1-4; V: TRBV29-1; size: -; CDR3: CSVSRLTNEKLFF; DNA: TGCAGCGTTAGTAGGCTAACTAATGAGAAACTGTTTTTT
D: -; J: TRBJ2-3; V: TRBV7-3; size: -; CDR3: CASSYGTRGTDTQYF; DNA: TGTGCCAGCAGCTACGGGACGCGGGGCACAGATACGCAGTATTTT
D: TRBD1; J: TRBJ2-7; V: TRBV29-1; size: -; CDR3: CSSYRDRDEQYF; DNA: TGCAGCAGTTACCGGGACAGGGACGAGCAGTACTTC
D: TRBD2; J: TRBJ2-7; V: TRBV4-3; size: many; CDR3: CASSQGALAGAQDEQYF; DNA: TGCGCCAGCAGCCAAGGTGCACTAGCGGGAGCTCAAGACGAGCAGTACTTC
D: TRBD2; J: TRBJ2-1; V: TRBV15; size: -; CDR3: CATGFGLAGVESEFF; DNA: TGTGCCACAGGATTCGGACTAGCGGGAGTCGAGTCGGAGTTCTTC
D: -; J: TRBJ1-5; V: TRBV5-5; size: -; CDR3: CASRGTGPRFPQHF; DNA: TGTGCCAGCAGGGGTACAGGGCCCCGTTTTCCCCAGCATTTT
D: -; J: TRBJ2-1; V: TRBV20-1; size: -; CDR3: CSATVSQGLTYEQFF; DNA: TGCAGTGCCACCGTCTCCCAGGGACTCACCTACGAGCAGTTCTTC
D: -; J: TRBJ2-7; V: TRBV20-1; size: -; CDR3: CSASASGRVSYEQYF; DNA: TGCAGTGCTAGCGCCTCAGGACGGGTCTCCTACGAGCAGTACTTC